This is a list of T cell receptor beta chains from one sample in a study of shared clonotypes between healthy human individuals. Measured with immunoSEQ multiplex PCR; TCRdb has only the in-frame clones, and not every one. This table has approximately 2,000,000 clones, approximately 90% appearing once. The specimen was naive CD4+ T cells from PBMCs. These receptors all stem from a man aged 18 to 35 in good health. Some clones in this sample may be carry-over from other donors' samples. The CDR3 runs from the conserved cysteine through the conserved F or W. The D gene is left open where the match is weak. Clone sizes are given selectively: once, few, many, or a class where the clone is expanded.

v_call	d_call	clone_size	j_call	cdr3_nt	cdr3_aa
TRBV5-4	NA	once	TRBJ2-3	TGTGCCAGCAGTATGGGGGGGCCCTCGTCTAGCACAGATACGCAGTATTTT	CASSMGGPSSSTDTQYF
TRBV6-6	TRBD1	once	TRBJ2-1	TGTGCCAGCAGGAGGGACAGAAGCTCCTACAATGAGCAGTTCTTC	CASRRDRSSYNEQFF
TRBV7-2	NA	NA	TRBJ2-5	TGTGCCAGCAGCTTAGCTGTGGAGACCCAGTACTTC	CASSLAVETQYF
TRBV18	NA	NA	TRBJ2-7	TGTGCCAGCTCACCCAGCTCCGGGGGCTCCTACGAGCAGTACTTC	CASSPSSGGSYEQYF
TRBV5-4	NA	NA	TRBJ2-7	TGTGCCAGCAGGGGGGCCGGGACGCCCACCTACGAGCAGTACTTC	CASRGAGTPTYEQYF
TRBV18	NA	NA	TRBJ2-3	TGTGCCAGCTCACCGGTGGCGGACCTAGGATCAGATACGCAGTATTTT	CASSPVADLGSDTQYF
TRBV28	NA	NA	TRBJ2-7	TGTGCCAGCAGTTCCTTCTTCACAGGGACCTACGAGCAGTACTTC	CASSSFFTGTYEQYF
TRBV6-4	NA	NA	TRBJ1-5	TGTGCCAGCAGTGATGGGGCAAATCAGCCCCAGCATTTT	CASSDGANQPQHF
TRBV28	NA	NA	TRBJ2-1	TGTGCCAGCAGGGACAGCTCCTACAATGAGCAGTTCTTC	CASRDSSYNEQFF
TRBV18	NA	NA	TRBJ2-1	TGTGCCAGCTCACTCTTTGAGGAGCATGAGCAGTTCTTC	CASSLFEEHEQFF
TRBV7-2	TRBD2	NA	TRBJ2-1	TGTGCCAGCAGCTTAGCAGGGACTAGCTGGGGCAATGAGCAGTTCTTC	CASSLAGTSWGNEQFF
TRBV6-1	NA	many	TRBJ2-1	TGTGCCAGCAGTGAAGCGTCTACTGTGAATGAGCAGTTCTTC	CASSEASTVNEQFF
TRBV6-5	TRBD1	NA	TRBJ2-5	TGTGCCAGCAGTAAACAGGGGGCCCAGTACTTC	CASSKQGAQYF
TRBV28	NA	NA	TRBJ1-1	TGTGCCAGCAGAACCCCGGGGCTTGGCACTGAAGCTTTCTTT	CASRTPGLGTEAFF
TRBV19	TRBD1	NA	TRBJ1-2	TGTGCCAGTAGTATTTCGGGACAGCCGGGGGATGGCTACACCTTC	CASSISGQPGDGYTF